Included here is one T cell receptor (beta chain) sequence, with context. Its antigen is as yet unknown. Germline values: CDR1 MNHEY, CDR2 SVGAGI. V trimming: 2 bases; J trimming: 1 base; junction bases outside the gene matches: 4. The CDR3 runs 16 residues. This specimen comes from a study of cytomegalovirus exposure and HLA in healthy donors. Study context: Earlier findings included about 120 million unique TCR beta sequences obtained from about 180 million T cells. Study-wide results and limits: In a later analysis, most CMV-associated TCR beta chains appeared HLA-restricted. Near-uniform donor sequencing depth was presumed by presence/absence analyses.

Primers included in the PCR were 60 Vbeta and 13 Jbeta primers. The assay was immunoSEQ multiplex PCR, and TCRdb's table has in-frame clones only and misses some. The table lists more than 150,000 clones, around four fifths of them singletons, with approximately 0.8% in the top ten. This clonotype was sampled from a woman younger than 30 in good health and CMV-seronegative. The sample comprised PBMCs. V usage is TRBV6-5 and J usage is TRBJ2-3, with TRBD2 identical over 9 bases. The CDR3 sequence: CASSYLQRGGTDTQYF. As DNA, the CDR3 is TGTGCCAGCAGTTACCTCCAGCGGGGGGGCACAGATACGCAGTATTTT.